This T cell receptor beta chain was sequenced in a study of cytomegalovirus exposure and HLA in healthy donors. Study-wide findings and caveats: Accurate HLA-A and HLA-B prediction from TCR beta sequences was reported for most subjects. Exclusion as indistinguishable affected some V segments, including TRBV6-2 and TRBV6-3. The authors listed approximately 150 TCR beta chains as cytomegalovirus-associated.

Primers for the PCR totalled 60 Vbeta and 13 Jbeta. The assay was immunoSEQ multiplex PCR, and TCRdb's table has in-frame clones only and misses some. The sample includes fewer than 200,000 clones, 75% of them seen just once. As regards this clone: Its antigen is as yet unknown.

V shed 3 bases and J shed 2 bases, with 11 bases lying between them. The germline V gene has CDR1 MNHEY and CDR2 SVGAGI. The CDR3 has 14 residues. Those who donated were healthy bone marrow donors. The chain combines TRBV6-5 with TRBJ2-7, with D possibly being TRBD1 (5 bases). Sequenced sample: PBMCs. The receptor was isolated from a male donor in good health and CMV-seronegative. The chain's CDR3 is CASSYVTGPYEQYF. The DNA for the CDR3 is TGTGCCAGCAGTTATGTAACAGGTCCCTACGAGCAGTACTTC.